The 12 T cell receptor beta chains presented below share a single source sample, sequenced in a study of OX40 agonist ivuxolimab in advanced cancers. Using immunoSEQ multiplex PCR, the repertoire was profiled, and TCRdb retains in-frame clones only, with some absent. There are tens of thousands of clones in the sample; 87% occur only once, and about 1.3% lies in the top ten. This sample comprised CD4+ or CD8+ T cells sorted from blood, obtained in a trial of the OX40 agonist ivuxolimab. These receptors all come from an adult with an advanced solid tumor such as melanoma, head and neck, liver or kidney cancer.

A few counts support this clone. The chain links TRBV6-1 to TRBJ1-5; D call uncertain. The CDR3 totals 18 residues. Trimming cost V 0 bases and J 7 bases, with 22 bases left between them. CDR1 is MNHNS, CDR2 SASEGT, per germline. CDR3 protein: CASSEATTELAKRQPQHF. CDR3 in DNA: TGTGCCAGCAGTGAAGCTACGACGGAACTTGCGAAAAGACAGCCCCAGCATTTT.

The chain recombines TRBV27 with TRBJ2-5; 7 nucleotides agree with TRBD2. J gave up 4 bases and V 1 base, and 9 bases lay outside the gene matches. This CDR3 is 16 amino acids long. Germline CDR1 MNHEY, CDR2 SMNVEV (reference sequence). This CDR3 reads CASSLLRAGSRETQYF. The CDR3 coding sequence is TGTGCCAGCAGTTTATTACGAGCGGGAAGTCGAGAGACCCAGTACTTC.

In the case of this clone: The junction shows a germline mismatch at one end, possibly a read error. The J gene is TRBJ2-7, the V gene TRBV7-7; D may be TRBD1 or TRBD2 (5 bases each). The CDR3 has 15 residues. CDR1 is SSHAT and CDR2 is FNYEAQ in the germline V gene (reference sequence). The CDR3 region is CASSASGTRPWEQYF. CDR3 sequence (DNA): TGTGCTAGCAGCGCCTCCGGGACCCGGCCCTGGGAGCAGTACTTC. Looking up the rest from reference TRBV7-7 and TRBJ2-7 gives the full variable domain: GAGVSQSPRYKVTKRGQDVTLRCDPISSHATLYWYQQALGQGPEFLTYFNYEAQPDKSGLPSDRFSAERPEGSISTLTIQRTEQRDSAMYRCASSASGTRPWEQYFGPGTRLTVT.

The chain joins TRBV9 to TRBJ2-7; the match to TRBD2 covers 13 bases. This CDR3 comprises 15 residues. Unmatched junction bases numbered 6, after V lost 4 bases and J lost 5 bases. CDR1 SGDLS and CDR2 YYNGEE come from the germline V gene. The CDR3 DNA reads as TGTGCCAGCAGCTACCAAGGGACTAGCGGGGACGAGCAGTACTTC. The encoded protein is CASSYQGTSGDEQYF.

The rearrangement joins TRBV15 to TRBJ2-7; 8 nucleotides match TRBD1. CDR3 length equals 15 residues. The J segment lost 2 bases and the V segment lost 1 base, leaving 4 bases of the junction unmatched. CDR1 and CDR2 from the germline V gene are LNHNV and YYDKDF (reference sequence). The CDR3 reads CATSRAGQGTYEQYF. CDR3 coding DNA: TGTGCCACCAGCAGAGCTGGACAGGGCACCTACGAGCAGTACTTC.

The J gene is TRBJ2-7, the V gene TRBV11-2; 7 bases match TRBD1. Trimming removed 2 bases from V and 5 bases from J; junction bases left unmatched: 9. Germline V gene lookup returns CDR1 SGHAT and CDR2 FQNNGV. The CDR3 sequence is 15 residues long. The CDR3 bases are TGTGCCAGCAGCTTAACAGGGGCGATGAGGCACGAGCAGTACTTC. It codes for CASSLTGAMRHEQYF.

This clone was counted ten times or more. The chain has TRBV6-5 and TRBJ1-1; perhaps TRBD1 as D (5 bases). V lost 0 bases and J lost 9, with 14 bases in between. Germline V gene data show CDR1 as MNHEY and CDR2 as SVGAGI. The CDR3 loop spans 14 amino acids. The CDR3 DNA reads TGTGCCAGCAGTTACTCCAGGGAAGCAAGAAAAGCTTTCTTT. This gives the protein CASSYSREARKAFF.

J is TRBJ1-6 and V is TRBV4-3; no firm D call. The CDR3 runs to 14 residues. V was cut by 5 bases and J by 9 bases, with 14 bases left in between. From germline, CDR1 is LGHNA and CDR2 YSLEER. The CDR3 sequence is CASSSQSPSSPLHF. In DNA form, the CDR3 reads TGCGCCAGCAGCTCGCAGAGTCCGAGTTCACCCCTCCACTTT.

The V gene is TRBV7-2, the J gene TRBJ2-3; D perhaps matches TRBD1 (5 bases). Germline V CDR1 and CDR2: SGHTA, FQGNSA. V was pared by 5 bases and J by 9 bases, with 18 bases between. The CDR3 spans 14 residues. CDR3 sequence reads: CASSQGPTSGTQYF. The CDR3 region has the DNA TGTGCCAGCAGCCAGGGCCCGACGTCCGGGACGCAGTATTTT.

This clone was recorded only once. The rearrangement uses TRBV7-2 and TRBJ1-3, with D uncertain. V shed 1 base and J shed 0 bases, with 7 bases lying between them. CDR1 is SGHTA, CDR2 FQGNSA, per germline. The CDR3 is 15 residues long. The CDR3 sequence: CASSLVGDSGNTIYF. The CDR3 nucleotides read TGTGCCAGCAGCTTAGTAGGTGACTCTGGAAACACCATATATTTT.

This clone was seen a few times. The J gene is TRBJ1-2, the V gene TRBV4-3; D might be TRBD1 (6 bases). CDR1 and CDR2 (germline): LGHNA, YSLEER. The germline V and J ends were trimmed by 3 bases and 6 bases, with 20 bases remaining between them. The CDR3 consists of 16 residues. The CDR3 protein is CASSQLPQGTGNGYTF. In nucleotides, the CDR3 is TGCGCCAGCAGCCAGCTACCCCAGGGGACTGGCAATGGCTACACCTTC.

This chain connects TRBV7-2 to TRBJ2-3, with TRBD2 matching over 11 bases. There are 16 residues in the CDR3. The V gene's germline CDR1 is SGHTA and CDR2 FQGNSA. V was pared by 5 bases and J by 1 base, with 5 bases of the junction left unmatched. CDR3 sequence reads: CASSPSTSGGTDTQYF. The CDR3 nucleotides are TGTGCCAGCAGCCCCTCGACTAGCGGGGGCACAGATACGCAGTATTTT.